This passage covers 3 T cell receptor beta chains from one sample sequenced in a study of blood T cell repertoires in COVID-19 (dated by TCRdb to about 2020). Libraries were made using the immunoSEQ multiplex PCR assay. This immuneACCESS table, as held by TCRdb, lists in-frame sequences with V and J called but not all clones. Of the missing ones, under half trace to an unresolved V gene in checked studies; the others have no known cause. This sample is represented by about 430,000 clones; approximately 90% of them were singletons. 1.4% of the sample rests with the top ten. The sample comprised PBMCs or T cells enriched from blood (not recorded which). These receptors all come from a woman aged 18-30 years who had been exposed to COVID-19.

The table lists this clone with a count of one. The V and J genes are TRBV27 and TRBJ2-7, with a tentative D call TRBD1 (5 bases). The germline gives CDR1 MNHEY, CDR2 SMNVEV (reference sequence). There are 14 residues in the CDR3. The V end lost 5 bases, the J end lost 4 bases, and 15 bases lay between the germline ends. CDR3: CASSPDNDRYEQYF. In DNA form, the CDR3 reads TGTGCCAGCAGTCCAGATAATGACAGATACGAGCAGTACTTC.

The rearrangement uses TRBV7-2 and TRBJ1-4, with TRBD1 as a possible D gene (6 bases). V gave up 5 bases and J gave up 4 bases, with 17 bases separating them. The CDR3 consists of 16 residues. Per the germline V gene, CDR1 is SGHTA and CDR2 is FQGNSA. The CDR3 protein is CASSNYRDTFNEKLFF. The CDR3 bases are TGTGCCAGCAGCAACTACCGGGACACTTTTAATGAAAAACTGTTTTTT.

The gene calls are TRBV4-1 and TRBJ1-4, with D maybe TRBD1 (5 bases). CDR3 length: 15 residues. The germline V gene encodes CDR1 MGHRA and CDR2 YSYEKL. Trimming left V 0 bases short and J 8 bases short, with 13 bases between. The CDR3 nucleotides are TGCGCCAGCAGCCAAGATCGGTGGGGGGACGAAAAACTGTTTTTT. Translation gives CASSQDRWGDEKLFF.